This T cell receptor (beta chain) was found in a study of T cell repertoires in cytomegalovirus infection. Study summary: Indications of both CMV infection and matching HLA type were provided by public TCR beta signatures.

TCRdb re-analysed the reads in MiXCR, keeping a single row per CDR3 protein. The table has around 530,000 distinct CDR3 sequences, more than 15% seen once. Whole-study results and caveats: Accumulated public TCR beta family frequency recognized individuals carrying CMV together with the relevant HLA. Dominating the ex vivo response were TCR beta clonotypes that were CMV-specific and HLA-C-restricted.

Trimming took off 5 bases at V and 11 bases at J, with 9 bases between the two ends. Germline V gives CDR1 SEHNR, CDR2 FQNEAQ (reference sequence). The CDR3 loop spans 11 amino acids. Many counts were recorded for this clonotype. The antigen remains unidentified. Sequenced: CD8+ T cells from PBMCs. This TCR was sampled from a human donor in good health (CMV status not recorded). Some clones in this sample may be carry-over from other donors' samples. This chain links TRBV7-9 with TRBJ2-2; tentative D call: TRBD1 (5 bases). CDR3 coding DNA: TGTGCCAGCAGCCCAGGGCGTGAGCTGTTTTTT. Residues: CASSPGRELFF. Complete variable domain (other parts from reference TRBV7-9 and TRBJ2-2): DTGVSQNPRHKITKRGQNVTFRCDPISEHNRLYWYRQTLGQGPEFLTYFQNEAQLEKSRLLSDRFSAERPKGSFSTLEIQRTEQGDSAMYLCASSPGRELFFGEGSRLTVL.